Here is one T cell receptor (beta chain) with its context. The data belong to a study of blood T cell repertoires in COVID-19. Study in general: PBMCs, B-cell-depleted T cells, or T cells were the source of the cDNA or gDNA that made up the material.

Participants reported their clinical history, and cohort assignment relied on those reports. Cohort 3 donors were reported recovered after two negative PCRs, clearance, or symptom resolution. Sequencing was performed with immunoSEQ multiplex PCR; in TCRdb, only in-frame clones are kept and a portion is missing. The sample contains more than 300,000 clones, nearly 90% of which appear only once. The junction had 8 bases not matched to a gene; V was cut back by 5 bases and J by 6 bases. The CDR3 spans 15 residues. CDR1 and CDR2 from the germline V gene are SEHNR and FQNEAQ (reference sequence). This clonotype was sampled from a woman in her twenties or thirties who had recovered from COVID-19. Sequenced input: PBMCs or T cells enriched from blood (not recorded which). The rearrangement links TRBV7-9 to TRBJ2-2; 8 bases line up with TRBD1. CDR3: CASSPRGQGAGELFF. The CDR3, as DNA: TGTGCCAGCAGCCCACGCGGACAGGGTGCCGGGGAGCTGTTTTTT. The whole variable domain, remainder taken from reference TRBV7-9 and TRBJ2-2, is DTGVSQNPRHKITKRGQNVTFRCDPISEHNRLYWYRQTLGQGPEFLTYFQNEAQLEKSRLLSDRFSAERPKGSFSTLEIQRTEQGDSAMYLCASSPRGQGAGELFFGEGSRLTVL.